This TCR beta chain was documented in a study of beta chain features in type 1 diabetes. General study results and limits: Shorter TCRB CDR3s, moderately but significantly so, were found in Type 1 diabetes patients in all four CD4+ subsets.

The investigators reverse transcribed all of the isolated RNA, so they sequenced expressed TCRB transcripts. The table came from immunoSEQ multiplex PCR; TCRdb's copy has only in-frame clones and leaves some out. This sample has some 190,000 clones, with roughly 7.1% found just once. Germline V gives CDR1 LNHDA, CDR2 SQIVND (reference sequence). The CDR3 runs to 15 residues. V gave up 1 base and J gave up 2 bases, with 12 bases separating them. Regarding this clone: Its antigen remains unidentified.

The chain joins TRBV19 to TRBJ2-7; a possible D gene is TRBD2 (6 bases). The TCR comes from a woman in her thirties or forties with type 1 diabetes. The source material was central memory CD4+ T cells from blood. CDR3 region: CASSIGGSGTYEQYF. The DNA for the CDR3 is TGTGCCAGTAGTATAGGAGGTAGCGGCACCTACGAGCAGTACTTC.